Sequencing of this TCR beta chain was carried out in a study of CD8+ T cells in alopecia areata. Study-level findings and limits: Researchers report lesional scalp, most notably alopecia totalis/universalis, outstripped normal scalp in clonality.

A FACSAria was used to sort CD4+ and CD8+ T cells. These cells came from PBMCs. From germline, CDR1 is DFQATT and CDR2 SNEGSKA (reference sequence). Trimming stripped 6 bases from V and 3 bases from J, with 9 bases between. The CDR3 totals 11 residues. In regard to this clone: Antigen unknown. In the same sample, other DNA sequences code for this CDR3.

Reverse transcribed after extraction, RNA yielded cDNA as the sequencing template. Method: immunoSEQ multiplex PCR; TCRdb's copy keeps in-frame clones and lacks some. The table lists 110,000 to 150,000 clones, more than 55% of them singletons. The sample taken for sequencing was CD8+ T cells sorted from blood. The V gene is TRBV20-1, the J gene TRBJ2-7; tentative D call: TRBD1 (5 bases). The TCR originated in a human donor in good health. The CDR3 loop reads CSAPRGYEQYF. The CDR3 nucleotides read TGCAGTGCCCCTAGGGGCTACGAGCAGTACTTC.